The sample holds a few counts of the clone carrying this T cell receptor (beta chain). The antigen remains unidentified. In the PCR, 60 Vbeta and 13 Jbeta primers were used. Profiled with immunoSEQ multiplex PCR; TCRdb holds only in-frame clones, not every one. The data show about 200,000 clones, about four fifths seen once. The data belong to a study of cytomegalovirus exposure and HLA in healthy donors. Study-level results: The classifier reportedly diagnosed cytomegalovirus status with high sensitivity and specificity.

This CDR3 has 13 amino acids. The germline V gene encodes CDR1 SNHLY and CDR2 FYNNEI. Trimming took 9 bases from V and 0 from J, leaving 9 bases between them. V is TRBV2 and J is TRBJ2-1; D uncertain. Sequenced sample: PBMCs. This TCR was sampled from a woman in her late teens or twenties in good health and CMV-seronegative. The CDR3 spells CASFFSSYNEQFF. CDR3 DNA sequence: TGTGCCAGTTTCTTCAGCTCCTACAATGAGCAGTTCTTC.